The 14 T cell receptor beta chains presented below share a single source sample, sequenced in a study of blood T cell repertoires in COVID-19. Only in-frame clones appear in the TCRdb table, and some are missing; sequencing was by immunoSEQ multiplex PCR. The repertoire consists of over 60,000 clones, with about 80% occurring once and the leading ten covering 18%. The sequenced sample was peripheral blood. Every receptor here comes from a human donor in a cohort sampled during active COVID-19.

This clone has just a few counts. V and J are TRBV4-2 and TRBJ2-7; weak D call: TRBD2 (6 bases). CDR3 length equals 13 residues. In germline, CDR1 is LGHNA, CDR2 YNFKEQ. V lost 3 bases to trimming and J lost 7 bases, with 13 bases between them. The CDR3, as DNA: TGTGCCAGCAGCCAGACCGGGACTTTGGAGCAGTACTTC. This codes for CASSQTGTLEQYF.

V usage is TRBV5-6 and J usage is TRBJ1-2; 7 positions match TRBD1. The J segment lost 2 bases and the V segment lost 0 bases, leaving 1 base of the junction unmatched. The CDR3 runs 14 residues. Germline V CDR1 and CDR2: SGHDT, YYEEEE. DNA of the CDR3: TGTGCCAGCAGCTTGGAACAGGGGAACTATGGCTACACCTTC. Its translation is CASSLEQGNYGYTF.

A single count supports this clone. V gene TRBV5-4 combines with J gene TRBJ1-2; 8 nucleotides line up with TRBD1. This CDR3 spans 14 amino acids. CDR1 SGHNT and CDR2 YYREEE come from the germline V gene (reference sequence). Losses at the gene ends were 4 bases for V and 6 bases for J; bases not matched to a gene: 8. CDR3 sequence (DNA): TGTGCCAGCAGCCCTGGCGGACAGGGCGATGGCTACACCTTC. Its protein product is CASSPGGQGDGYTF.

The rearrangement uses TRBV29-1 and TRBJ2-7; TRBD2 is a possible D gene (7 bases). From germline, CDR1 is SQVTM and CDR2 ANQGSEA. V lost 7 bases, J lost 3 bases, and 16 bases lay in between. This CDR3 region has 13 residues. The CDR3 sequence: CSGGGADGYEQYF. In DNA form, the CDR3 reads TGCAGCGGGGGGGGCGCAGACGGCTACGAGCAGTACTTC.

The rearrangement links TRBV2 to TRBJ1-2, with 8 positions matching TRBD1. Germline trimming cut 6 bases from V and 8 bases from J; bases unmatched to any gene: 8. Germline CDR1 is SNHLY and CDR2 is FYNNEI. This CDR3 has 13 residues. CDR3 in amino acids: CASRLTGAEGYTF. CDR3 nucleotide sequence: TGTGCCAGCAGATTGACAGGGGCCGAAGGCTACACCTTC.

The table lists this clone with a few counts. The chain combines TRBV11-2 with TRBJ1-2; no clear D. CDR3 length equals 18 residues. The V end was cut by 3 bases, the J end by 4 bases, with 24 bases between. Looked up from germline, CDR1 is SGHAT and CDR2 is FQNNGV. CDR3: CASSFLSTDRGRGYGYTF. CDR3 coding DNA: TGTGCCAGCAGCTTTCTAAGCACGGATCGTGGCCGGGGCTATGGCTACACCTTC.

This rearrangement joins TRBV7-6 to TRBJ2-3; D perhaps matches TRBD1 (5 bases). The CDR3 sequence is 13 residues long. Germline lookup yields CDR1 SGHVS and CDR2 FNYEAQ. V shed 2 bases and J shed 9 bases, with 12 bases lying between them. This CDR3 reads CASSLQDGATQYF. The CDR3 DNA follows: TGTGCCAGCAGCTTACAGGATGGGGCGACGCAGTATTTT.

A single count supports this clone. The chain employs TRBV7-2 and TRBJ1-5, with 10 positions matching TRBD1. The V gene's germline CDR1 is SGHTA and CDR2 FQGNSA. Losses at the gene ends were 5 bases for V and 7 bases for J; bases not matched to a gene: 5. The CDR3 spans 14 residues. CDR3 coding DNA: TGTGCCAGCAGCAGACAGGGGGCTTTGCAGCCCCAGCATTTT. Its protein product is CASSRQGALQPQHF.

This rearrangement joins TRBV5-1 to TRBJ2-5, with 12 bases that match TRBD1. Trimming cost V 4 bases and J 2 bases; bases outside gene matches: 6. Looked up from germline, CDR1 is SGHRS and CDR2 is YFSETQ. CDR3 length: 16 residues. The CDR3 DNA reads as TGCGCCAGCAGCCCCGGGACAGGGGGCCGACAAGAGACCCAGTACTTC. This codes for CASSPGTGGRQETQYF.

The sample holds one count of this clone. Given the absence of the conserved phenylalanine or tryptophan at the CDR3 end, a read error is likely. The limits of the CDR3 on the DNA are not certain, so only TCRdb's listed CDR3 is given. The genes are TRBV5-4 and TRBJ2-7; no DNA check was done on the table's D call, TRBD1. Germline V gene data show CDR1 as SGHNT and CDR2 as YYREEE (reference sequence). Inclusive of both ends, the CDR3 amounts to 8 amino acids. The CDR3 loop is CASLDSGK.

The rearrangement links TRBV12-3 or TRBV12-4 to TRBJ2-7; D unclear. The germline V and J ends were trimmed by 5 bases and 1 base, with 9 bases remaining between them. This CDR3 has 13 amino acids. The CDR3 protein is CASSSDASYEQYF. The CDR3 region has the DNA TGTGCCAGCAGTAGCGACGCATCCTACGAGCAGTACTTC.

The chain uses TRBV5-1 and TRBJ2-2, with 8 bases aligning to TRBD1. Germline lookup yields CDR1 SGHRS and CDR2 YFSETQ. The CDR3 covers 16 residues. Germline trimming cut 4 bases from V and 4 bases from J; bases unmatched to any gene: 9. CDR3 DNA sequence: TGCGCCAGCAGCGGCGGACAGGGCGGTGCCACCGGGGAGCTGTTTTTT. Encoded protein: CASSGGQGGATGELFF.

This clone has a single count. CDR3 bases: TGTGCCAGCAGTTCTACCTCAGGGGGCCAGGCTGAAGCTTTCTTT. It codes for CASSSTSGGQAEAFF. This chain joins TRBV28 and TRBJ1-1; TRBD1 matches 8 bases. This CDR3 spans 15 amino acids. The V gene's germline CDR1 is MDHEN and CDR2 SYDVKM. The V and J ends lost 4 bases and 6 bases, in that order; junction bases with no gene match: 10. Using reference TRBV28 and TRBJ1-1 for the parts outside the CDR3, the full variable domain is DVKVTQSSRYLVKRTGEKVFLECVQDMDHENMFWYRQDPGLGLRLIYFSYDVKMKEKGDIPEGYSVSREKKERFSLILESASTNQTSMYLCASSSTSGGQAEAFFGQGTRLTVV.

The V and J genes are TRBV10-3 and TRBJ2-3, with 11 bases identical to TRBD2. The germline gives CDR1 ENHRY, CDR2 SYGVKD. After removal of 11 bases from V and 0 bases from J, the junction contained 13 bases not matched to a gene. CDR3 length: 17 amino acids. The CDR3 bases are TGTGCCCATTCTGGCACTAGCGGGGGCCTTAGCACAGATACGCAGTATTTT. Its protein product is CAHSGTSGGLSTDTQYF.